These 13 T cell receptor beta chains were all obtained from the same sample, sequenced in a study of blood T cell repertoires in COVID-19 (dated by TCRdb to about 2020). Library preparation was by the immunoSEQ multiplex PCR assay. TCRdb re-hosts the immuneACCESS table, in-frame sequences only. Its copies lack some clones; in the studies checked, an unresolved V gene accounts for under half of them, and the cause for the rest is not known. The table for this sample lists just over 60,000 clones; about four fifths of them were counted only once. The ten largest clones add up to 15% to 20% of the sample. Material: peripheral blood. These receptor sequences come from a man aged 25-40 years with COVID-19, enrolled during active disease.

The J gene is TRBJ1-1, the V gene TRBV30; no reliable D call. From germline, CDR1 is GTSNPN and CDR2 SVGIG (reference sequence). This CDR3 comprises 11 residues. The ends were cut back, 3 bases at V and 8 bases at J, with 10 bases in the middle. The CDR3 protein is CAWSPGREAFF. The CDR3 nucleotides are TGTGCCTGGAGCCCGGGGAGAGAAGCTTTCTTT.

The gene calls are TRBV2 and TRBJ1-2, with no clear D. CDR1 and CDR2 from the germline V gene are SNHLY and FYNNEI. Deletions cut 3 bases from V and 7 bases from J, with 18 bases between. CDR3 length: 15 amino acids. CDR3 amino acids: CASSEESAYLSGYTF. Written as DNA, the CDR3 is TGTGCCAGCAGTGAGGAGTCCGCTTATTTGAGTGGCTACACCTTC.

The V and J genes are TRBV5-4 and TRBJ2-3, with D uncertain. Per germline, CDR1 SGHNT and CDR2 YYREEE (reference sequence). The CDR3 has 15 amino acids. Trimming cost V 0 bases and J 3 bases, with 11 bases left between them. For the CDR3, the DNA is TGTGCCAGCAGCTTGGATGCTAGGTCAACAGATACGCAGTATTTT. Amino acids: CASSLDARSTDTQYF.

CDR3 in DNA: TGTGCCAGCAGGCCCTACAGGGATGCGTACGAGCAGTACTTC. It translates to CASRPYRDAYEQYF. The V and J genes are TRBV27 and TRBJ2-7; D might be TRBD1 (6 bases). The CDR3 is 14 amino acids. CDR1 is MNHEY, CDR2 SMNVEV, per germline (reference sequence). The V gene lost 6 bases and the J gene lost 4 bases, with 16 bases spanning the gap.

The chain uses TRBV28 and TRBJ2-7; D possibly corresponds to TRBD1 (5 bases). Per the germline V gene, CDR1 is MDHEN and CDR2 is SYDVKM. V lost 1 base and J 6 bases, leaving 10 bases between the germline ends. The CDR3 has 13 residues. CDR3 loop: CASSLLKGLEQYF. The CDR3 nucleotides read TGTGCCAGCAGTTTATTGAAGGGGCTCGAGCAGTACTTC.

The chain joins TRBV19 to TRBJ1-4, with unresolved D. Germline CDR1 and CDR2: LNHDA and SQIVND (reference sequence). V was pared by 2 bases and J by 4 bases, with 8 bases between. CDR3 length: 14 residues. CDR3 sequence: CASSIRVINEKLFF. The CDR3 DNA reads TGTGCCAGTAGTATACGGGTTATTAATGAAAAACTGTTTTTT.

On this clone: Different DNA sequences within this sample yield the same CDR3. The chain carries TRBV10-1 and TRBJ2-7; 9 positions agree with TRBD1. Trimming took 8 bases from V and 3 from J; bases not matched to a gene: 8. The CDR3 totals 14 residues. Germline CDR1 reads WNHNN; CDR2 reads SYGVQD (reference sequence). The CDR3 DNA reads as TGCGCCAGCCGACGGACAGGGGTTAGCTACGAGCAGTACTTC. It codes for CASRRTGVSYEQYF.

This chain uses TRBV27 with TRBJ2-7; D is ambiguous. CDR3 length: 14 amino acids. Per germline, CDR1 MNHEY and CDR2 SMNVEV (reference sequence). Between the trimmed V and J ends, which lost 2 bases and 2 bases, there was a span of 10 bases. The CDR3 sequence is CASSLGSMTYEQYF. The DNA of the CDR3 is TGTGCCAGCAGTTTAGGCAGTATGACCTACGAGCAGTACTTC.

This clone was observed a few times. The gene calls are TRBV19 and TRBJ2-3; 13 bases fit TRBD2. V was clipped by 3 bases and J by 2 bases; unmatched bases: 8. The CDR3 sequence is 18 residues long. Germline CDR1 and CDR2: LNHDA and SQIVND (reference sequence). The CDR3 DNA reads TGTGCCAGTAGTATGCCAGGACTAGCGGGGGTGAACACAGATACGCAGTATTTT. Its translation: CASSMPGLAGVNTDTQYF. Combining the CDR3 with reference TRBV19 and TRBJ2-3 gives the whole variable domain DGGITQSPKYLFRKEGQNVTLSCEQNLNHDAMYWYRQDPGQGLRLIYYSQIVNDFQKGDIAEGYSVSREKKESFPLTVTSAQKNPTAFYLCASSMPGLAGVNTDTQYFGPGTRLTVL.

The rearrangement joins TRBV19 to TRBJ1-1; TRBD1 is a possible D gene (6 bases). Germline CDR1 reads LNHDA; CDR2 reads SQIVND (reference sequence). The V gene lost 3 bases and the J gene lost 0 bases, with 14 bases spanning the gap. This CDR3 spans 16 amino acids. CDR3 amino acids: CASSISTTGVNTEAFF. Written as DNA, the CDR3 is TGTGCCAGTAGTATTTCAACGACAGGAGTGAACACTGAAGCTTTCTTT.

CDR3 sequence reads: CASSEANSPYEQYF. DNA of the CDR3: TGTGCCAGCAGTGAAGCAAACAGCCCCTACGAGCAGTACTTC. The chain couples TRBV2 to TRBJ2-7; D call uncertain. CDR1 and CDR2 from the germline V gene are SNHLY and FYNNEI. The CDR3 spans 14 residues. V was cut by 0 bases and J by 2 bases, with 8 bases left in between.

This chain connects TRBV7-2 to TRBJ2-7, with D hard to call. Trimming took off 4 bases at V and 0 bases at J, with 10 bases between the two ends. There are 14 residues in the CDR3. Germline V lookup: CDR1 SGHTA, CDR2 FQGNSA. The CDR3 loop is CASSSFSPSYEQYF. In DNA, the CDR3 is TGTGCCAGCAGCTCATTTAGTCCCTCCTACGAGCAGTACTTC.

V is TRBV6-1 and J is TRBJ1-2; D gene uncertain. The germline V and J ends were trimmed by 1 base and 1 base, with 7 bases remaining between them. Germline V CDR1 and CDR2: MNHNS, SASEGT. The CDR3 contains 14 residues. DNA of the CDR3: TGTGCCAGCAGTGAAGTACAGATTAACTATGGCTACACCTTC. It codes for CASSEVQINYGYTF.